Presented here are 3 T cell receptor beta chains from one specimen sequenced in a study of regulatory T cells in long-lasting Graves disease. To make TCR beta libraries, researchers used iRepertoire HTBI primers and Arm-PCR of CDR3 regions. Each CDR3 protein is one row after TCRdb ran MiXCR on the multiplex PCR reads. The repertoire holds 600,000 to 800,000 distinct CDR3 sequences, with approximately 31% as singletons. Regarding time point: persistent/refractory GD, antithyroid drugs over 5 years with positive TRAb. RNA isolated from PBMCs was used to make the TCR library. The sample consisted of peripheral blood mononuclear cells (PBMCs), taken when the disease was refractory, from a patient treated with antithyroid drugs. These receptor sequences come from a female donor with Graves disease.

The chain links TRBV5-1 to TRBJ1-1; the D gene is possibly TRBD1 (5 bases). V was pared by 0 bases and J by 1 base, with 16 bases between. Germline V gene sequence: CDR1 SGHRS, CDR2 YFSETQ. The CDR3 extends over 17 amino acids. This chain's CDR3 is CASSLDVQGRTNTEAFF. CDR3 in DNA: TGCGCCAGCAGCTTGGATGTCCAGGGCCGAACGAACACTGAAGCTTTCTTT.

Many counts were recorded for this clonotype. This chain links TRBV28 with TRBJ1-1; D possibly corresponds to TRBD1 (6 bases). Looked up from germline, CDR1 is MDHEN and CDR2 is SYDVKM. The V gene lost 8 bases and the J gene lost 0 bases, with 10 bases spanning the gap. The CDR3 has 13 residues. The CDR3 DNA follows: TGTGCCAGCTTCAGGGGCATGAACACTGAAGCTTTCTTT. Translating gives CASFRGMNTEAFF.

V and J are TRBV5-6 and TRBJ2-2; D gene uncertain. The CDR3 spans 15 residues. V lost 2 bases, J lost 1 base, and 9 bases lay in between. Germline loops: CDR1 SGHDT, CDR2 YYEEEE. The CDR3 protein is CASSFPSGNTGELFF. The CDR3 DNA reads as TGTGCCAGCAGCTTTCCCAGTGGGAACACCGGGGAGCTGTTTTTT.